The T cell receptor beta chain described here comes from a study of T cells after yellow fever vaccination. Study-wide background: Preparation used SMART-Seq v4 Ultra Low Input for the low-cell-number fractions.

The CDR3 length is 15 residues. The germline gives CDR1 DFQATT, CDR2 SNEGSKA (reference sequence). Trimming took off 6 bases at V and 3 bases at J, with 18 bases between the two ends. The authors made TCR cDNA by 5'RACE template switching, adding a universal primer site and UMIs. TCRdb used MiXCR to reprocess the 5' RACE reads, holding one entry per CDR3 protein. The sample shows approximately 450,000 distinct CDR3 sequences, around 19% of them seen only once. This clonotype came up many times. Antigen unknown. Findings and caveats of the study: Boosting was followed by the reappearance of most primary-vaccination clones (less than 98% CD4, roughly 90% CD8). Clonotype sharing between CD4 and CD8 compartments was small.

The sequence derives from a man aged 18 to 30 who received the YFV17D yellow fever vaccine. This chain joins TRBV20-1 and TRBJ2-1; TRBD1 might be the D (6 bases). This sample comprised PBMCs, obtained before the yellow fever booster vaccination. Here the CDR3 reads CSARPRTVHYNEQFF. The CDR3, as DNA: TGCAGTGCCCGGCCCCGGACAGTGCACTACAATGAGCAGTTCTTC.